This T cell receptor (beta chain) emerged from a study of blood T cell repertoires in COVID-19. The wider study: From the United States, Italy and Spain came samples of acute and convalescent COVID-19. Sample material is recorded as cDNA or gDNA derived from T cells, B-cell-depleted T cells, or PBMCs.

Sequencing used immunoSEQ multiplex PCR; TCRdb keeps in-frame clones, though not all of them. The data contain 30,000 to 35,000 clones, around 86% of them seen just once; the ten biggest clones take up roughly two thirds. Germline-derived CDR1 and CDR2 are KGHDR and SFDVKD. This CDR3 is 15 amino acids long. J lost 6 bases, V lost 5 bases, and 10 bases had no gene match. The sequencing sample was made of peripheral blood. This receptor was taken from a man in his 70s with acute or convalescent COVID-19. The V and J genes are TRBV24-1 and TRBJ2-3, with TRBD1 matching 7 bases. CDR3 coding DNA: TGTGCCACCAGTGGCGTGGGGACAGCTTCCGATACGCAGTATTTT. Its protein is CATSGVGTASDTQYF.